The TCR beta chain described here comes from a study of T-cell reconstitution after alpha-beta-depleted transplantation in children. General study points: TCRbeta diversity was high at day 60 in some patients (a result of surviving recipient T cells and thymic progenitors). The origin of alpha-beta T cells about two months after transplant was reportedly several hundred expanded graft clones. T-cell counts and diversity were attributed mostly to newly produced T cells one year after transplant.

CDR1 and CDR2 (germline): DFQATT, SNEGSKA (reference sequence). Unmatched junction bases numbered 8, after V lost 0 bases and J lost 4 bases. This CDR3 is built from 15 residues. This clonotype was recorded many times. Its antigen is unidentified. Unique molecular identifiers were used in preparing the TCRbeta library. TCRdb redid the calling of the PCR reads with MiXCR, one entry per CDR3 protein. The table records 250,000 to 300,000 distinct CDR3 sequences, nearly 8% of them present only once. The origin of this receptor is a female patient younger than 10 who had a stem cell transplant for Fanconi anemia, so the T cells may come from the graft donor. V gene TRBV20-1 combines with J gene TRBJ2-5, with 7 bases that match TRBD1. The sequencing here drew on peripheral blood, taken 360 days after TCRalphabeta/CD19-depleted stem cell transplant. CDR3 in amino acids: CSARDHLAGGETQYF. In DNA form, the CDR3 reads TGCAGTGCTAGAGATCATCTGGCAGGGGGAGAGACCCAGTACTTC.